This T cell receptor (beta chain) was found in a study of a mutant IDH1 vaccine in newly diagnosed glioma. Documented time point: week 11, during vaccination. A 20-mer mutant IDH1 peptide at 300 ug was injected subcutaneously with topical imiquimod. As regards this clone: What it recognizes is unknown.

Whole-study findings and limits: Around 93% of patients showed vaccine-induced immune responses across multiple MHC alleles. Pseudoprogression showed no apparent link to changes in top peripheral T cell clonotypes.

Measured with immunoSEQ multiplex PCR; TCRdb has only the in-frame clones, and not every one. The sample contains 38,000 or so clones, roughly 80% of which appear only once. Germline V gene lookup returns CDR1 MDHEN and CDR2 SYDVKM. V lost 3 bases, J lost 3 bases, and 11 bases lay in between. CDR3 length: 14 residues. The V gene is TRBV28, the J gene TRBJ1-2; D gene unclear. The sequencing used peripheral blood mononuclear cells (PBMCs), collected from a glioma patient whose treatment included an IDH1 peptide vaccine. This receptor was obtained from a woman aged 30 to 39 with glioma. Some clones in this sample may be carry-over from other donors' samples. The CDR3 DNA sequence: TGTGCCAGCAGTTTGAATAGTCAGGACTATGGCTACACCTTC. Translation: CASSLNSQDYGYTF.